This TCR beta chain derives from a study of vaccination and CD4 T cells after COVID-19. Study summary: Control cultures used a CEFX viral epitope pool, an HIV-1 Nef peptide pool, or no peptide.

The Oncomine TCR Beta short-read assay sequenced DNA from cultured CD4+ T cells. The authors extracted genomic DNA from cultured CD4+ T cells. MiXCR, run by TCRdb on the PCR reads, gives a single entry per CDR3 protein. The data show about 18,000 distinct CDR3 sequences, roughly three fifths seen once. Broader study findings: 304 of 307 vaccine-specific clones from convalescent patients were spike mono-reactive.

The CDR3 has 16 amino acids. In germline, CDR1 is DFQATT, CDR2 SNEGSKA (reference sequence). Trimming took off 0 bases at V and 5 bases at J, with 20 bases between the two ends. Treatment in this sample: roughly 11-day PBMC culture with coronavirus spike peptide pools or control peptides (ViraFEST assay). Each well held a few million PBMCs in IL-2 (around 10 IU/ml) medium with approximately 9.4 ug/ml peptide pools. With respect to this clonotype: Its antigen remains unidentified.

The sample was CD4+ T cells from blood, cultured in vitro, taken after SARS-CoV-2 vaccination. V usage is TRBV20-1 and J usage is TRBJ2-7; TRBD1 might be the D (5 bases). The TCR sequence derives from a human donor who had recovered from COVID-19. CDR3 in amino acids: CSARDPQGRFEDEQYF. The DNA for the CDR3 is TGCAGTGCTAGAGATCCCCAGGGAAGGTTTGAAGACGAGCAGTACTTC.